The 7 T cell receptor beta chains presented below share a single source sample, sequenced in a study of neurological immune-mediated disorders. As to time point: longitudinal time-point 3. TCRdb reanalysed the 5' RACE reads using MiXCR and keeps one entry per CDR3 protein. The sample shows about 81,000 distinct CDR3 sequences, 3.5% to 4.5% of them seen only once. What was sequenced was PBMCs. The receptors were gathered from a woman aged 60-70 years with multiple sclerosis.

This clonotype was recorded at least ten times. The chain joins TRBV5-1 to TRBJ2-7, with 7 bases matching TRBD1. The ends lost 2 bases at V and 7 bases at J; junction bases unmatched: 9. Germline V gene sequence: CDR1 SGHRS, CDR2 YFSETQ. CDR3 size: 14 residues. The chain's CDR3 is CASSLRDRAGEQYF. The CDR3 DNA follows: TGCGCCAGCAGCTTACGAGACAGGGCCGGAGAGCAGTACTTC.

This clonotype has only a few counts. The rearrangement uses TRBV7-6 and TRBJ1-2; no definite D call. The germline V gene encodes CDR1 SGHVS and CDR2 FNYEAQ. The CDR3 spans 14 residues. V lost 5 bases and J lost 3, with 13 bases in between. CDR3 region: CASSPSPGDYGYTF. The CDR3 DNA reads TGTGCCAGCAGCCCCTCTCCAGGTGACTATGGCTACACCTTC.

This clonotype was recorded many times. The chain couples TRBV20-1 to TRBJ2-5, with D possibly matching TRBD1 (6 bases). The CDR3 has 13 amino acids. CDR1 is DFQATT, CDR2 SNEGSKA, per germline (reference sequence). Between the trimmed V and J ends, which lost 3 bases and 1 base, there was a span of 9 bases. The CDR3 DNA sequence: TGCAGTGCTAGTCAGGGGTTCCAAGAGACCCAGTACTTC. Translating it yields CSASQGFQETQYF.

This clonotype was picked up many times. Here the CDR3 reads CASSIREGNEQFF. CDR3 in DNA: TGTGCCAGCAGTATCCGGGAGGGAAATGAGCAGTTCTTC. The chain recombines TRBV12-3 or TRBV12-4 with TRBJ2-1; 8 bases match TRBD2. This CDR3 is 13 amino acids long. V was clipped by 5 bases and J by 7 bases; unmatched bases: 4.

This clonotype was seen repeatedly, ten times or more. V is TRBV20-1 and J is TRBJ2-7; D is possibly TRBD1 (7 bases). The CDR3 extends over 15 amino acids. Trimming took off 2 bases at V and 2 bases at J, with 16 bases between the two ends. Germline assignment: CDR1 DFQATT and CDR2 SNEGSKA (reference sequence). The DNA for the CDR3 is TGCAGTGCTAGACGGGGGACAGACCCAACCTACGAGCAGTACTTC. Encoded protein: CSARRGTDPTYEQYF.

There are many counts of this clonotype. The chain has TRBV3-1 and TRBJ2-2; no clear D. Trimming stripped 9 bases from V and 5 bases from J, with 16 bases between. Germline values: CDR1 LGHDT, CDR2 YNNKEL (reference sequence). The CDR3 runs 14 residues. The CDR3 DNA reads as TGTGCCAGTGCCAAGACACCGAGGACCGGGGAGCTGTTTTTT. Encoded protein: CASAKTPRTGELFF.

This clonotype was counted ten times or more. The V and J genes are TRBV7-9 and TRBJ2-1; tentatively, D is TRBD1 or TRBD2 (5 bases each). This CDR3 has 12 residues. The V and J ends lost 5 bases and 8 bases respectively, with 10 bases between them. Germline V lookup: CDR1 SEHNR, CDR2 FQNEAQ (reference sequence). CDR3 sequence: CASSRGVDEQFF. For the CDR3, the DNA is TGTGCCAGCAGCCGGGGCGTTGATGAGCAGTTCTTC. The whole variable domain, remainder taken from reference TRBV7-9 and TRBJ2-1, is DTGVSQNPRHKITKRGQNVTFRCDPISEHNRLYWYRQTLGQGPEFLTYFQNEAQLEKSRLLSDRFSAERPKGSFSTLEIQRTEQGDSAMYLCASSRGVDEQFFGPGTRLTVL.